The subject of this entry is one T cell receptor beta chain. 13 Jbeta primers and 60 Vbeta primers were used for the PCR. Sequenced by immunoSEQ multiplex PCR; TCRdb stores in-frame clones only, minus some. Among 150,000 to 200,000 clones listed, roughly four fifths were seen once. This sample was taken from a study of cytomegalovirus exposure and HLA in healthy donors. Germline V gene lookup returns CDR1 SGHAT and CDR2 FQNNGV. This CDR3 comprises 16 residues. V lost 1 base and J lost 4, with 16 bases in between. Material for sequencing was PBMCs. This sequence originates from a woman aged 25 to 39 in good health and CMV-seropositive. The chain is built from TRBV11-2 and TRBJ2-5; tentative D call: TRBD2 (6 bases). The CDR3 nucleotides read TGTGCCAGCAGCTTAGTGGGGACTTCTAAGGGAGAGACCCAGTACTTC. This encodes CASSLVGTSKGETQYF. The full variable domain, its missing parts supplied by reference TRBV11-2 and TRBJ2-5, is EAGVAQSPRYKIIEKRQSVAFWCNPISGHATLYWYQQILGQGPKLLIQFQNNGVVDDSQLPKDRFSAERLKGVDSTLKIQPAKLEDSAVYLCASSLVGTSKGETQYFGPGTRLLVL.